The rows below give T cell receptor beta chains drawn from one sample of a study of T cell clonotyping in hematopoietic cell transplantation. TCRdb's copy holds only in-frame clones and misses some; the assay was immunoSEQ multiplex PCR. The table lists roughly 40,000 clones, approximately 95% of them singletons, with around 1% in the top ten. Sequenced sample: peripheral blood mononuclear cells. Every receptor here comes from a man aged 25 to 40 in good health. Some clones in this sample may be carry-over from other donors' samples. The CDR3 runs from the conserved cysteine through the conserved F or W. Fields, in order: clone size, V gene, CDR3 length, D gene, J gene, CDR3 DNA, CDR3 protein. A D gene is named only where the DNA matches it firmly. Clone size is given for some rows only: seen once, a few or many times, or a class if the clone is expanded.

clone_size: .; v_call: TRBV15; cdr3_length: 16; d_call: .; j_call: TRBJ1-5; cdr3_nt: TGTGCCACCAGCAGAGATAGGCAGGGGCAGGATCAGCCCCAGCATTTT; cdr3_aa: CATSRDRQGQDQPQHF
clone_size: .; v_call: TRBV11-2; cdr3_length: 15; d_call: TRBD1; j_call: TRBJ2-2; cdr3_nt: TGTGCCAGCAGCCAGGACAGGGGCGTGACCGGGGAGCTGTTTTTT; cdr3_aa: CASSQDRGVTGELFF
clone_size: .; v_call: TRBV11-1; cdr3_length: 19; d_call: TRBD2; j_call: TRBJ2-2; cdr3_nt: TGTGCCAGCAGCTTAGACCTGATTAGCGGGCTGGCGAGCACCGGGGAGCTGTTTTTT; cdr3_aa: CASSLDLISGLASTGELFF
clone_size: .; v_call: TRBV5-6; cdr3_length: 13; d_call: .; j_call: TRBJ1-1; cdr3_nt: TGTGCCAGCAGCTTGGTCGTAGGCAGGGAAGCTTTCTTT; cdr3_aa: CASSLVVGREAFF
clone_size: .; v_call: TRBV5-4; cdr3_length: 15; d_call: .; j_call: TRBJ2-3; cdr3_nt: TGTGCCAGCAGCTTGGCGTTAGCGGGCACAGATACGCAGTATTTT; cdr3_aa: CASSLALAGTDTQYF
clone_size: .; v_call: TRBV5-1; cdr3_length: 14; d_call: TRBD1; j_call: TRBJ1-2; cdr3_nt: TGCGCCAGCGGAGGAGAAGGACAGGGGTACGGCTACACCTTC; cdr3_aa: CASGGEGQGYGYTF
clone_size: .; v_call: TRBV5-4; cdr3_length: 15; d_call: .; j_call: TRBJ2-7; cdr3_nt: TGTGCCAGCAGCCCGACGGCGTCAAGCTCCTACGAGCAGTACTTC; cdr3_aa: CASSPTASSSYEQYF
clone_size: .; v_call: TRBV27; cdr3_length: 16; d_call: .; j_call: TRBJ1-2; cdr3_nt: TGTGCCAGCAGTTCCATCGGGACGCGGGGTAACTATGGCTACACCTTC; cdr3_aa: CASSSIGTRGNYGYTF
clone_size: .; v_call: TRBV6-6; cdr3_length: 15; d_call: .; j_call: TRBJ2-5; cdr3_nt: TGTGCCAGCAGTTCACTAGCCAACACCCCCGAGACCCAGTACTTC; cdr3_aa: CASSSLANTPETQYF
clone_size: .; v_call: TRBV9; cdr3_length: 16; d_call: .; j_call: TRBJ2-7; cdr3_nt: TGTGCCAGCAGCGTAGTCCCAACCGCAGAGGGGAGCGAGCAGTACTTC; cdr3_aa: CASSVVPTAEGSEQYF
clone_size: .; v_call: TRBV4-1; cdr3_length: 18; d_call: .; j_call: TRBJ2-3; cdr3_nt: TGCGCCAGCAGCCAAGTATCCTTAGCGGCTCCTAGCACAGATACGCAGTATTTT; cdr3_aa: CASSQVSLAAPSTDTQYF
clone_size: .; v_call: TRBV30; cdr3_length: 13; d_call: .; j_call: TRBJ1-1; cdr3_nt: TGTGCCTGGACTTGGGCGATGAACACTGAAGCTTTCTTT; cdr3_aa: CAWTWAMNTEAFF
clone_size: .; v_call: TRBV9; cdr3_length: 14; d_call: TRBD1; j_call: TRBJ1-2; cdr3_nt: TGTGCCAGCAGCGCAGGGGGACGGCTCTATGGCTACACCTTC; cdr3_aa: CASSAGGRLYGYTF
clone_size: .; v_call: TRBV5-1; cdr3_length: 13; d_call: .; j_call: TRBJ1-2; cdr3_nt: TGCGCCAGCAGCTGGGACGTAAACTATGGCTACACCTTC; cdr3_aa: CASSWDVNYGYTF
clone_size: .; v_call: TRBV19; cdr3_length: 15; d_call: .; j_call: TRBJ1-3; cdr3_nt: TGTGCCAGTAGTATTCAGGCCCCCTCTGGAAACACCATATATTTT; cdr3_aa: CASSIQAPSGNTIYF
clone_size: once; v_call: TRBV2; cdr3_length: 17; d_call: TRBD2; j_call: TRBJ2-7; cdr3_nt: TGTGCCAGCAGTGAAAGAATTAGCGGGGGGGGCTCCTACGAGCAGTACTTC; cdr3_aa: CASSERISGGGSYEQYF
clone_size: .; v_call: TRBV5-6; cdr3_length: 17; d_call: .; j_call: TRBJ1-1; cdr3_nt: TGTGCCAGCAGCTCGCAGGACCTCATGTGGCTAGTCACTGAAGCTTTCTTT; cdr3_aa: CASSSQDLMWLVTEAFF
clone_size: .; v_call: TRBV19; cdr3_length: 12; d_call: .; j_call: TRBJ1-1; cdr3_nt: TGTGCCAGCCTCAGGGTGAACACTGAAGCTTTCTTT; cdr3_aa: CASLRVNTEAFF
clone_size: .; v_call: TRBV11-2; cdr3_length: 16; d_call: TRBD1; j_call: TRBJ2-3; cdr3_nt: TGTGCCAGCAGCTTAGATCCCGGGACAGGGGGAGGGAATGTGTATTTT; cdr3_aa: CASSLDPGTGGGNVYF
clone_size: .; v_call: TRBV6-5; cdr3_length: 15; d_call: TRBD1; j_call: TRBJ2-7; cdr3_nt: TGTGCCAGCAGTGGACCGACAGGGATGGGCGTTCGGCAGTACTTC; cdr3_aa: CASSGPTGMGVRQYF
clone_size: once; v_call: TRBV6-5; cdr3_length: 14; d_call: .; j_call: TRBJ1-2; cdr3_nt: TGTGCCAGCAGTTACTCGAAACAAGGGAATGGCTACACCTTC; cdr3_aa: CASSYSKQGNGYTF
clone_size: .; v_call: TRBV7-8; cdr3_length: 14; d_call: .; j_call: TRBJ1-2; cdr3_nt: TGTGCCAGCAGCTTAGCCAGGGCTGACTATGGCTACACCTTC; cdr3_aa: CASSLARADYGYTF
clone_size: .; v_call: TRBV7-2; cdr3_length: 17; d_call: TRBD1; j_call: TRBJ2-5; cdr3_nt: TGTGCCAGCAGCCGCTATCGGGGACAGGGCTTCCAAGAGACCCAGTACTTC; cdr3_aa: CASSRYRGQGFQETQYF
clone_size: .; v_call: TRBV14; cdr3_length: 13; d_call: .; j_call: TRBJ1-2; cdr3_nt: TGTGCCAGCAGCCAAGACCAGGGATGGGGCTACACCTTC; cdr3_aa: CASSQDQGWGYTF
clone_size: .; v_call: TRBV7-2; cdr3_length: 12; d_call: .; j_call: TRBJ2-7; cdr3_nt: TGTGCCAGCAGCTTGCGTGCCCGAGAGCAGTACTTC; cdr3_aa: CASSLRAREQYF
clone_size: .; v_call: TRBV6-5; cdr3_length: 14; d_call: TRBD1; j_call: TRBJ1-5; cdr3_nt: TGTGCCAGCAGTCCCCGGACAGGGGAGGGCCCCCAGCATTTT; cdr3_aa: CASSPRTGEGPQHF
clone_size: .; v_call: TRBV2; cdr3_length: 13; d_call: .; j_call: TRBJ1-1; cdr3_nt: TGTGCCAGCAGTTCGGGGGGATCCACTGAAGCTTTCTTT; cdr3_aa: CASSSGGSTEAFF
clone_size: .; v_call: TRBV5-4; cdr3_length: 14; d_call: TRBD1; j_call: TRBJ1-3; cdr3_nt: TGTGCCAGCAGCAGCGGGACAGGGTTGGTCCCCATATATTTT; cdr3_aa: CASSSGTGLVPIYF
clone_size: .; v_call: TRBV9; cdr3_length: 13; d_call: TRBD1; j_call: TRBJ2-5; cdr3_nt: TGTGCCAGCAGCGCGGGACAGCAAGAGACCCAGTACTTC; cdr3_aa: CASSAGQQETQYF
clone_size: .; v_call: TRBV6-1; cdr3_length: 13; d_call: .; j_call: TRBJ2-3; cdr3_nt: TGTGCCAGCATCGAGGTTCCCACAGATACGCAGTATTTT; cdr3_aa: CASIEVPTDTQYF
clone_size: .; v_call: TRBV5-4; cdr3_length: 14; d_call: TRBD1; j_call: TRBJ1-1; cdr3_nt: TGTGCCAGCAGCTACACCCAGGGGGACACTGAAGCTTTCTTT; cdr3_aa: CASSYTQGDTEAFF
clone_size: .; v_call: TRBV30; cdr3_length: 11; d_call: .; j_call: TRBJ2-1; cdr3_nt: TGTGCCTGGACGGGATACAATGAGCAGTTCTTC; cdr3_aa: CAWTGYNEQFF
clone_size: .; v_call: TRBV5-4; cdr3_length: 19; d_call: .; j_call: TRBJ1-5; cdr3_nt: TGTGCCAGCAGCTTGCGCGCAGGGTATTGGCTCACTAGCAATCAGCCCCAGCATTTT; cdr3_aa: CASSLRAGYWLTSNQPQHF
clone_size: .; v_call: TRBV30; cdr3_length: 13; d_call: .; j_call: TRBJ2-3; cdr3_nt: TGTGCCTGGAGTGTACCCCCCGGGGATACGCAGTATTTT; cdr3_aa: CAWSVPPGDTQYF
clone_size: .; v_call: TRBV19; cdr3_length: 14; d_call: .; j_call: TRBJ2-7; cdr3_nt: TGTGCCAGTAGTCGGCACAGGGATATCAACGAGCAGTACTTC; cdr3_aa: CASSRHRDINEQYF
clone_size: .; v_call: TRBV2; cdr3_length: 17; d_call: TRBD1; j_call: TRBJ1-3; cdr3_nt: TGTGCCAGCAGTGAATTCGGGGGACAGGGCCCTTCAGTGGCCATATATTTT; cdr3_aa: CASSEFGGQGPSVAIYF
clone_size: once; v_call: TRBV7-6; cdr3_length: 12; d_call: TRBD1; j_call: TRBJ1-2; cdr3_nt: TGTGCCAGCAGCCCAGGGGGCTTTGGCTACACCTTC; cdr3_aa: CASSPGGFGYTF
clone_size: .; v_call: TRBV4-2; cdr3_length: 16; d_call: TRBD2; j_call: TRBJ2-5; cdr3_nt: TGTGCCAGCAGCCAAGATGGACTAGCGGAACAAGAGACCCAGTACTTC; cdr3_aa: CASSQDGLAEQETQYF
clone_size: once; v_call: TRBV25-1; cdr3_length: 14; d_call: TRBD2; j_call: TRBJ2-7; cdr3_nt: TGTGCCAGCAGTGCGCTAGCGGGGATCTACGAGCAGTACTTC; cdr3_aa: CASSALAGIYEQYF
clone_size: .; v_call: TRBV6-1; cdr3_length: 13; d_call: .; j_call: TRBJ1-5; cdr3_nt: TGTGCCAGCAGTTCCCAGGGCAATCAGCCCCAGCATTTT; cdr3_aa: CASSSQGNQPQHF
clone_size: few; v_call: TRBV7-2; cdr3_length: 14; d_call: .; j_call: TRBJ1-2; cdr3_nt: TGTGCCAGCAGCTTAGTGGAAGGGAACTATGGCTACACCTTC; cdr3_aa: CASSLVEGNYGYTF
clone_size: .; v_call: TRBV5-6; cdr3_length: 17; d_call: .; j_call: TRBJ2-2; cdr3_nt: TGTGCCAGCAGCTTGGGTTTCGGCGGGGATAACACCGGGGAGCTGTTTTTT; cdr3_aa: CASSLGFGGDNTGELFF
clone_size: .; v_call: TRBV9; cdr3_length: 16; d_call: TRBD2; j_call: TRBJ2-3; cdr3_nt: TGTGCCAGCAGCGTCCTAGCGGGATATATCACAGATACGCAGTATTTT; cdr3_aa: CASSVLAGYITDTQYF